The 28 T cell receptor beta chains listed next were all sequenced from one sample in a study of blood T cell repertoires in COVID-19. Sequencing used immunoSEQ multiplex PCR; TCRdb keeps in-frame clones, though not all of them. The sample yields around 30,000 clones, 85% to 90% seen once. Source material: peripheral blood. The origin of the receptors is a human donor in a cohort sampled during active COVID-19. The donor label of this sample is uncertain.

The rearrangement links TRBV19 to TRBJ1-5; 8 positions agree with TRBD1. The ends lost 6 bases at V and 5 bases at J; junction bases unmatched: 9. This CDR3 is built from 15 residues. Germline V CDR1 and CDR2: LNHDA, SQIVND (reference sequence). CDR3 sequence reads: CASSRDRRIDQPQHF. Written as DNA, the CDR3 is TGTGCCAGTAGCCGGGACAGGAGAATTGATCAGCCCCAGCATTTT.

V and J are TRBV5-1 and TRBJ2-1; 12 nucleotides align to TRBD2. From germline, CDR1 is SGHRS and CDR2 YFSETQ. Germline trimming cut 4 bases from V and 7 bases from J; bases unmatched to any gene: 6. There are 15 residues in the CDR3. The CDR3 region has the DNA TGCGCCAGCAGCGTGATGACTAGCGGGAGTAATGAGCAGTTCTTC. Its translation: CASSVMTSGSNEQFF.

V and J are TRBV9 and TRBJ2-5; 7 bases are shared with TRBD1. After removal of 0 bases from V and 8 bases from J, the junction contained 7 bases not matched to a gene. The germline V gene encodes CDR1 SGDLS and CDR2 YYNGEE. CDR3 length: 14 amino acids. CDR3 nucleotides: TGTGCCAGCAGCGTAGGGGGACAGACAAGAACCCAGTACTTC. It yields the protein CASSVGGQTRTQYF.

The chain uses TRBV28 and TRBJ2-5; the D gene is possibly TRBD2 (8 bases). There are 17 residues in the CDR3. V lost 5 bases and J 6 bases, leaving 25 bases between the germline ends. Germline V CDR1 and CDR2: MDHEN, SYDVKM. CDR3: CASSPGGSGNLRKTQYF. The CDR3 DNA reads TGTGCCAGCAGTCCAGGGGGTAGCGGGAATTTAAGAAAGACCCAGTACTTC.

The V call is TRBV5-1, the J call TRBJ1-1; tentative D call: TRBD1 (5 bases). The germline V and J ends were trimmed by 3 bases and 1 base, with 13 bases remaining between them. Per the germline V gene, CDR1 is SGHRS and CDR2 is YFSETQ. The CDR3 spans 15 residues. The CDR3 is CASSSEPTGNTEAFF. The CDR3 DNA reads TGCGCCAGCAGCTCAGAGCCTACAGGGAACACTGAAGCTTTCTTT.

J is TRBJ2-7 and V is TRBV6-5, with 8 bases matching TRBD2. V was pared by 11 bases and J by 6 bases, with 15 bases of the junction left unmatched. The CDR3 runs to 14 residues. The germline CDR1 and CDR2 sequences are MNHEY and SVGAGI. This CDR3 is CASSSTSVSSEQYF. The CDR3, as DNA: TGTGCCTCCTCCTCGACTAGCGTATCGTCCGAGCAGTACTTC.

This chain's CDR3 is CSVDPSGIGGYTF. The CDR3 DNA is TGCAGCGTTGACCCTTCGGGGATTGGAGGCTACACCTTC. This chain links TRBV29-1 with TRBJ1-2; D not resolved. Per the germline V gene, CDR1 is SQVTM and CDR2 is ANQGSEA. CDR3 length equals 13 residues. V dropped 3 bases and J dropped 8 bases, with 16 bases sitting between them.

This chain links TRBV5-1 with TRBJ2-1, with D unresolved. Per germline, CDR1 SGHRS and CDR2 YFSETQ. V lost 7 bases and J lost 6, with 8 bases in between. The CDR3 consists of 11 residues. The CDR3 DNA reads TGCGCCAGCCGGTTTGCCAATGAGCAGTTCTTC. This translates into CASRFANEQFF.

CDR3 residues: CATLTTSGSNEQFF. CDR3 nucleotides: TGTGCCACCCTGACGACTAGCGGGAGTAATGAGCAGTTCTTC. The chain combines TRBV10-3 with TRBJ2-1; 12 bases fit TRBD2. Trimming took 10 bases from V and 7 from J; bases not matched to a gene: 8. The CDR3 covers 14 residues. Germline V gives CDR1 ENHRY, CDR2 SYGVKD.

The V gene is TRBV19, the J gene TRBJ2-6; TRBD2 agrees at 7 bases. The J segment lost 2 bases and the V segment lost 5 bases, leaving 9 bases of the junction unmatched. This CDR3 has 17 residues. Germline V gene lookup returns CDR1 LNHDA and CDR2 SQIVND (reference sequence). This CDR3 reads CASSPRRGRAGANVLTF. CDR3 nucleotide sequence: TGTGCCAGTAGTCCCCGCCGGGGGAGGGCTGGGGCCAACGTCCTGACTTTC.

This chain joins TRBV7-2 and TRBJ1-2; no definite D call. The length of the CDR3 is 14 residues. The V end was cut by 4 bases, the J end by 3 bases, with 12 bases between. The V gene's germline CDR1 is SGHTA and CDR2 FQGNSA. The CDR3 bases are TGTGCCAGCAGCTCCCGGACGGAGGACTATGGCTACACCTTC. Translated: CASSSRTEDYGYTF.

This chain uses TRBV18 with TRBJ2-2; 7 bases are a match to TRBD2. Unmatched junction bases numbered 0, after V lost 1 base and J lost 1 base. This CDR3 has 15 residues. The germline gives CDR1 KGHSH, CDR2 LQKENI. The CDR3 nucleotides are TGTGCCAGCTCACCACTAGCGGGGAACACCGGGGAGCTGTTTTTT. Translating gives CASSPLAGNTGELFF.

V gene TRBV3-1 (or the pseudogene TRBV3-2) combines with J gene TRBJ1-4; D is unresolved. This CDR3 is built from 13 residues. Germline V gene sequence: CDR1 LGHDT, CDR2 YNNKEL (reference sequence). V was pared by 4 bases and J by 10 bases, with 13 bases between. For the CDR3, the DNA is TGTGCCAGCAGCCCGCCCGGAGATAGAAAACTGTTTTTT. It translates to CASSPPGDRKLFF.

The chain couples TRBV5-1 to TRBJ2-7, with 7 bases matching TRBD1. Unmatched junction bases numbered 9, after V lost 3 bases and J lost 3 bases. The CDR3 sequence is 15 residues long. In germline, CDR1 is SGHRS, CDR2 YFSETQ. For the CDR3, the DNA is TGCGCCAGCAGCTCACCGGGACAGTTAGTCTACGAGCAGTACTTC. It yields the protein CASSSPGQLVYEQYF.

The chain couples TRBV19 to TRBJ1-1; D remains unclear. This CDR3 region has 12 residues. Trimming left V 6 bases short and J 4 bases short, with 9 bases between. Germline V gene lookup returns CDR1 LNHDA and CDR2 SQIVND (reference sequence). DNA for the CDR3: TGTGCCAGTAGGGGCGGGAGCACTGAAGCTTTCTTT. Translation: CASRGGSTEAFF.

This chain connects TRBV28 to TRBJ2-3, with unresolved D. Trimming shortened V by 7 bases and J by 4 bases, and 12 bases separated the two germline ends. Germline CDR1 and CDR2: MDHEN and SYDVKM. CDR3 length equals 13 residues. CDR3 residues: CASKESAADTQYF. The DNA for the CDR3 is TGTGCCAGCAAGGAATCTGCGGCAGATACGCAGTATTTT.

The rearrangement uses TRBV5-4 and TRBJ2-5, with 8 bases matching TRBD2. With 4 bases clipped from V and 4 bases from J, the junction kept 12 bases outside the gene matches. Germline V gene data show CDR1 as SGHNT and CDR2 as YYREEE (reference sequence). The CDR3 runs to 16 residues. CDR3: CASSPTSGGRGETQYF. The CDR3, as DNA: TGTGCCAGCAGCCCAACTAGCGGCGGGCGGGGAGAGACCCAGTACTTC.

This rearrangement joins TRBV2 to TRBJ2-1; TRBD2 might be the D (7 bases). CDR1 is SNHLY, CDR2 FYNNEI, per germline. The CDR3 has 15 residues. Trimming left V 8 bases short and J 2 bases short, with 16 bases between. CDR3 in DNA: TGTGCCAGCTGGGGGGGGCGCGGCACCTACAATGAGCAGTTCTTC. Translated: CASWGGRGTYNEQFF.

The chain couples TRBV19 to TRBJ2-1, with 7 bases aligning to TRBD1. Unmatched junction bases numbered 7, after V lost 8 bases and J lost 3 bases. CDR3 length: 14 residues. Germline values: CDR1 LNHDA, CDR2 SQIVND (reference sequence). CDR3 DNA sequence: TGTGCCAGTTTGGGGGCAGGGGGCTACAATGAGCAGTTCTTC. It is translated as CASLGAGGYNEQFF.

This clone was detected only once. The V call is TRBV19, the J call TRBJ1-5, with 11 positions matching TRBD1. The CDR3 consists of 17 residues. With 2 bases clipped from V and 2 bases from J, the junction kept 5 bases outside the gene matches. The germline gives CDR1 LNHDA, CDR2 SQIVND (reference sequence). The CDR3 loop is CASSIRTGGEGNQPQHF. For the CDR3, the DNA is TGTGCCAGTAGTATAAGGACAGGGGGCGAGGGCAATCAGCCCCAGCATTTT.

This chain links TRBV18 with TRBJ2-2; tentative D call: TRBD2 (5 bases). The CDR3 has 16 residues. Germline V gene sequence: CDR1 KGHSH, CDR2 LQKENI. The V gene lost 3 bases and the J gene lost 1 base, with 12 bases spanning the gap. The CDR3 DNA reads as TGTGCCAGCTCACCTAACCCAGCGGAGAACACCGGGGAGCTGTTTTTT. Protein: CASSPNPAENTGELFF.

The CDR3 nucleotides are TGCGCCAGCAGCACCGGGACAGACGCCTTTAATGAAAAACTGTTTTTT. Amino acid sequence: CASSTGTDAFNEKLFF. The rearrangement links TRBV5-1 to TRBJ1-4, with 7 positions matching TRBD1. This CDR3 region has 16 residues. V trimming: 4 bases; J trimming: 4 bases; junction bases outside the gene matches: 10. Germline-derived CDR1 and CDR2 are SGHRS and YFSETQ.

The chain recombines TRBV29-1 with TRBJ1-6, with 9 positions matching TRBD1. The CDR3 spans 13 residues. V lost 6 bases and J lost 9; bases outside the gene matches: 6. CDR1 SQVTM and CDR2 ANQGSEA come from the germline V gene. CDR3 sequence (DNA): TGCAGCGTCCGGACAGGGGAGAGTTCACCCCTCCACTTT. Amino acid sequence: CSVRTGESSPLHF.

The gene calls are TRBV11-2 and TRBJ2-7, with D possibly TRBD2 on 8 matching bases. This CDR3 is 15 amino acids long. Germline V lookup: CDR1 SGHAT, CDR2 FQNNGV. Deletions cut 0 bases from V and 5 bases from J, with 14 bases between. The DNA of the CDR3 is TGTGCCAGCAGCTTAGATAACAGGGGACTAGACGAGCAGTACTTC. Protein sequence: CASSLDNRGLDEQYF. Full variable domain (missing parts from reference TRBV11-2 and TRBJ2-7): EAGVAQSPRYKIIEKRQSVAFWCNPISGHATLYWYQQILGQGPKLLIQFQNNGVVDDSQLPKDRFSAERLKGVDSTLKIQPAKLEDSAVYLCASSLDNRGLDEQYFGPGTRLTVT.

The chain couples TRBV11-1 to TRBJ2-5, with 7 bases matching TRBD1. Per the germline V gene, CDR1 is SGHAT and CDR2 is FQDESV (reference sequence). This CDR3 has 14 residues. J gave up 1 base and V 5 bases, and 4 bases lay outside the gene matches. The CDR3 DNA sequence: TGTGCCAGCAGCGCTTGGACAGGCCAAGAGACCCAGTACTTC. Translating gives CASSAWTGQETQYF.

CDR3 loop: CASRGTGRETQYF. CDR3 bases: TGTGCCAGCAGGGGGACAGGGAGAGAGACCCAGTACTTC. The rearrangement links TRBV6-5 to TRBJ2-5; 9 positions agree with TRBD1. Germline-derived CDR1 and CDR2 are MNHEY and SVGAGI. The CDR3 is made up of 13 amino acids. V lost 6 bases, J lost 4 bases, and 3 bases stayed unmatched.

The J gene is TRBJ2-5, the V gene TRBV2; a weak D match, TRBD1 (6 bases). V dropped 8 bases and J dropped 5 bases, with 12 bases sitting between them. From germline, CDR1 is SNHLY and CDR2 FYNNEI. The CDR3 covers 12 residues. The CDR3 region is CASGRTAETQYF. CDR3 DNA sequence: TGTGCCAGCGGTAGGACAGCTGAGACCCAGTACTTC.

The chain uses TRBV5-1 and TRBJ2-2; 9 bases match TRBD2. This CDR3 comprises 17 residues. V lost 4 bases and J lost 2; bases outside the gene matches: 9. Germline loops: CDR1 SGHRS, CDR2 YFSETQ. CDR3 in DNA: TGCGCCAGCAGCGTGGCCCTAGCGGGAACCAACACCGGGGAGCTGTTTTTT. As protein: CASSVALAGTNTGELFF.